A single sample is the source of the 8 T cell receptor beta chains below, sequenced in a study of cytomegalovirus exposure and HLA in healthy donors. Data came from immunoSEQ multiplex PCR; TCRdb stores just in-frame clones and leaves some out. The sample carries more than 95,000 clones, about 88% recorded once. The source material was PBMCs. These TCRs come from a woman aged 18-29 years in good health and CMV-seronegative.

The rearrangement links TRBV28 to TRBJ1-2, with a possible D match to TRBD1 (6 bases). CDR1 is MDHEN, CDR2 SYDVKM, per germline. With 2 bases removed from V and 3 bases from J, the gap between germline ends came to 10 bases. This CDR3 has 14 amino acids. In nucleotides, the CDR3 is TGTGCCAGCAGTTTAGGGGGCATCGACTATGGCTACACCTTC. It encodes CASSLGGIDYGYTF.

The CDR3 is CASSLLTSGVKSEAFF. CDR3 nucleotides: TGTGCCAGCAGCCTACTGACTTCAGGGGTGAAGTCTGAAGCTTTCTTT. J is TRBJ1-1 and V is TRBV7-6, with D possibly matching TRBD1 (6 bases). The CDR3 totals 16 residues. V dropped 5 bases and J dropped 6 bases, with 22 bases sitting between them. The germline V gene encodes CDR1 SGHVS and CDR2 FNYEAQ.

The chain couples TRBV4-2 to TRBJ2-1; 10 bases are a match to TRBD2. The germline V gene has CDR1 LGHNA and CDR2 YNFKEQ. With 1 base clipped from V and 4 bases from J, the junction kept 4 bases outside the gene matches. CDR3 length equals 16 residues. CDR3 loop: CASSQALAGEYNEQFF. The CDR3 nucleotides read TGTGCCAGCAGCCAAGCGCTAGCGGGGGAGTACAATGAGCAGTTCTTC.

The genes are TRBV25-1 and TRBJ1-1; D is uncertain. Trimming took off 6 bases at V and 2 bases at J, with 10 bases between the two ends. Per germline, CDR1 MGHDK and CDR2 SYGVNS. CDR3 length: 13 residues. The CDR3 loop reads CASRQHRNTEAFF. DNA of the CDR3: TGTGCCAGCAGACAGCACCGAAACACTGAAGCTTTCTTT.

Here the CDR3 DNA reads TGCAGCGGTCTTACGGGACTCAACAATGAGCAGTTCTTC. Amino acids: CSGLTGLNNEQFF. V usage is TRBV29-1 and J usage is TRBJ2-1; D is perhaps TRBD2 (6 bases). Germline V gene sequence: CDR1 SQVTM, CDR2 ANQGSEA. Trimming cost V 7 bases and J 5 bases, with 15 bases left between them. CDR3 length: 13 residues.

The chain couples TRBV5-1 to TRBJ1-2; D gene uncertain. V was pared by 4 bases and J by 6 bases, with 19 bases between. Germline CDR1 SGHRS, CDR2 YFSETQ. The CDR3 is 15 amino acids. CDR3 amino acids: CASSPQRGEVDGYTF. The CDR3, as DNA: TGCGCCAGCAGCCCTCAACGTGGGGAGGTTGATGGCTACACCTTC.

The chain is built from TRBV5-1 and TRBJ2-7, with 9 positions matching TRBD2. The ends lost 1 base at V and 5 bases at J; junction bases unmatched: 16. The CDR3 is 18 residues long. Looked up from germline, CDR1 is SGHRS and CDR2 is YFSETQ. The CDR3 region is CASSLTARGSGGKNEQYV. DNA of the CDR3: TGCGCCAGCAGCTTGACTGCACGCGGTAGCGGGGGAAAAAACGAGCAGTACGTC.

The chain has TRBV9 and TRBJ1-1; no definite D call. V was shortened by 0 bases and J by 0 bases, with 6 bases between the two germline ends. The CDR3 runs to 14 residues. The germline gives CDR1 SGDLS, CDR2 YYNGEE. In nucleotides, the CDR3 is TGTGCCAGCAGCGTAGTGTCTGTGAACACTGAAGCTTTCTTT. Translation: CASSVVSVNTEAFF.